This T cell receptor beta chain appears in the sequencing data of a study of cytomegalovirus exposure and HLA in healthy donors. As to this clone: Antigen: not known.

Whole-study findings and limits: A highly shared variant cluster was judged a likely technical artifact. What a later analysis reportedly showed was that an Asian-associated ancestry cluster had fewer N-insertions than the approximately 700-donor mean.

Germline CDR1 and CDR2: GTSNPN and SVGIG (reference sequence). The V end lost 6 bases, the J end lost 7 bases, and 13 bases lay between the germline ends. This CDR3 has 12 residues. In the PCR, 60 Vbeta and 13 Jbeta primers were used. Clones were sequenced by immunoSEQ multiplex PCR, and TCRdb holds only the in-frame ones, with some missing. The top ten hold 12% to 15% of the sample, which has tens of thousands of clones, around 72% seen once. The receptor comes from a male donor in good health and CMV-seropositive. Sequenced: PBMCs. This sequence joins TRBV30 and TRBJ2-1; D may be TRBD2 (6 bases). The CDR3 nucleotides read TGTGCCTGCTCCCCGGCGGGGAATGAGCAGTTCTTC. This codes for CACSPAGNEQFF.